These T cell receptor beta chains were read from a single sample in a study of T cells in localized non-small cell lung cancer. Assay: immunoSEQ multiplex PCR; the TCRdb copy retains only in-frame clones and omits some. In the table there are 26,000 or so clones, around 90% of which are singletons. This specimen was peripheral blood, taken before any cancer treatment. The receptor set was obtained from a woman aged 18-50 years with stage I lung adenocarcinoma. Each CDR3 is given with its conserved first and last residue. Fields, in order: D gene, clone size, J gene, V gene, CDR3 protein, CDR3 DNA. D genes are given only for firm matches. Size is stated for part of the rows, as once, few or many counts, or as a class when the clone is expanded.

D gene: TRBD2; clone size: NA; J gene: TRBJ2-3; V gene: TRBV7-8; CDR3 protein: CASSPALAGVTDTQYF; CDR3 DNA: TGTGCCAGCAGCCCAGCACTAGCGGGGGTGACAGATACGCAGTATTTT
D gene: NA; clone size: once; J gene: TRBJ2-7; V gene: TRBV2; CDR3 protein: CASNLWVEQYF; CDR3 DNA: TGTGCCAGCAACCTGTGGGTGGAGCAGTACTTC
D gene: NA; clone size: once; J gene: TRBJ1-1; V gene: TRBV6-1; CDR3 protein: CASSDGLMNTEAFF; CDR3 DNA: TGTGCCAGCAGTGATGGACTGATGAACACTGAAGCTTTCTTT
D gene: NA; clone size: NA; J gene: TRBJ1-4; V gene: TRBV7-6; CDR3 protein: CASSLAAGRDEKLFF; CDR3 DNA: TGTGCCAGCAGCTTAGCGGCGGGCAGGGATGAAAAACTGTTTTTT
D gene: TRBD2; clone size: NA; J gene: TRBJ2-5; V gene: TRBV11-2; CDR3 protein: CASSLFSLAEETQYF; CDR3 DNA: TGTGCCAGCAGCTTATTTAGTCTAGCGGAAGAGACCCAGTACTTC
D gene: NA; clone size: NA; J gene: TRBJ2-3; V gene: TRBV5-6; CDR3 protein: CASSLGQSTDTQYF; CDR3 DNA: TGTGCCAGCAGCTTAGGACAGTCCACAGATACGCAGTATTTT
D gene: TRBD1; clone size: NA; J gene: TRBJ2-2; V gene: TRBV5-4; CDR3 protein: CASTRLQGSGELFF; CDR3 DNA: TGTGCCAGCACTCGTTTACAGGGGAGCGGGGAGCTGTTTTTT
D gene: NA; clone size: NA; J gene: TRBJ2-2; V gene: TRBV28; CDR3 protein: CASSLFFTPRHRMSNTGELFF; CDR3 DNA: TGTGCCAGCAGTTTATTTTTTACTCCGCGGCACCGGATGTCGAACACCGGGGAGCTGTTTTTT
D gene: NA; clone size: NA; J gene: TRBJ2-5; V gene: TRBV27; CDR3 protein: CASSSQETQYF; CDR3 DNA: TGTGCCAGCAGTTCCCAAGAGACCCAGTACTTC
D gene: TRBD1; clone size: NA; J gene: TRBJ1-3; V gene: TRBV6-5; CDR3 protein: CASSSPRQGAGNTIYF; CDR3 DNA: TGTGCCAGCAGTTCCCCCAGACAGGGTGCTGGAAACACCATATATTTT
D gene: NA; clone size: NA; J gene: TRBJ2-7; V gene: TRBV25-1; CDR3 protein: CASRGNSYEQYF; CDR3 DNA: TGTGCCAGCAGGGGCAACTCCTACGAGCAGTACTTC
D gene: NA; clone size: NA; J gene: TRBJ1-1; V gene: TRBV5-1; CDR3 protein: CASAFWENTEAFF; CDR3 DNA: TGCGCCAGCGCGTTTTGGGAGAACACTGAAGCTTTCTTT
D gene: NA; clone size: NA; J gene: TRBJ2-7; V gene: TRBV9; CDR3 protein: CASSVAAGTYEQYF; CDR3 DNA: TGTGCCAGCAGCGTAGCGGCAGGGACCTACGAGCAGTACTTC
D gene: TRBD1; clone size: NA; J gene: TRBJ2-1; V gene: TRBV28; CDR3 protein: CASSYPGTGLEDEQFF; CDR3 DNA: TGTGCCAGCAGTTACCCGGGGACAGGCCTCGAAGATGAGCAGTTCTTC
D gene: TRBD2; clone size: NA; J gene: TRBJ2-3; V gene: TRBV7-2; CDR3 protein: CASTSGRGYTDTQYF; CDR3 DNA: TGTGCCAGCACCTCCGGGAGGGGATACACAGATACGCAGTATTTT
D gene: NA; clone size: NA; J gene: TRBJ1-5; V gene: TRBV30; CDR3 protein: CAWRARNQPQHF; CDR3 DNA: TGTGCCTGGAGGGCCCGTAATCAGCCCCAGCATTTT
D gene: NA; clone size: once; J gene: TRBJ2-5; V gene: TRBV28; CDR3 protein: CASSPPRARQETQYF; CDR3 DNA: TGTGCCAGCAGTCCCCCGAGGGCGCGGCAAGAGACCCAGTACTTC
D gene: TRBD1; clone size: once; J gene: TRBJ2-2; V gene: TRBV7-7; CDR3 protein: CASSSQGASNTGELFF; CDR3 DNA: TGTGCTAGCAGCAGTCAGGGGGCGTCGAACACCGGGGAGCTGTTTTTT
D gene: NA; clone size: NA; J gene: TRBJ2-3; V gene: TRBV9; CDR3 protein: CASSVQGSTDTQYF; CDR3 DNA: TGTGCCAGCAGCGTTCAGGGGAGCACAGATACGCAGTATTTT
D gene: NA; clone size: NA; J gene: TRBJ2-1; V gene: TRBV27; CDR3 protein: CASSLWSYNEQFF; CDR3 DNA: TGTGCCAGCAGTTTATGGTCCTACAATGAGCAGTTCTTC
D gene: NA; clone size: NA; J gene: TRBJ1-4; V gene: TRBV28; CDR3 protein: CASTNLSGAREKLFF; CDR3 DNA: TGTGCCAGCACTAATCTTTCAGGGGCACGGGAAAAACTGTTTTTT
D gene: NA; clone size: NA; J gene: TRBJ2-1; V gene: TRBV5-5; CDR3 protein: CASSFSAHNEQFF; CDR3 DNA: TGTGCCAGCAGCTTTTCGGCCCACAATGAGCAGTTCTTC
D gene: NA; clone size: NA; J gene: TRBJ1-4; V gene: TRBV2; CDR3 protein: CASSGREKLFF; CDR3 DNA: TGTGCCAGCAGTGGGAGGGAAAAACTGTTTTTT
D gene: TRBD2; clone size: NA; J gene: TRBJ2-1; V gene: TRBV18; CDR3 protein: CASSPLASLTSGSINEQFF; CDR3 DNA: TGTGCCAGCTCACCGCTAGCCTCTTTGACTAGCGGGAGTATCAATGAGCAGTTCTTC